This T cell receptor (beta chain) comes out of a study of blood T cell repertoires in COVID-19. Across the whole study: The United States, Italy and Spain were the sources of the acute and convalescent COVID-19 samples. In each case, the material was cDNA or gDNA derived from T cells, B-cell-depleted T cells, or PBMCs.

Authors' analysis steps: Scientists estimated how many nucleated cells there were by amplifying reference gene primers. TCRdb's table, derived via immunoSEQ multiplex PCR, lists solely in-frame clones and lacks some. That table is the source of V, J and clone size, and D and trimming were worked out from the DNA. The table records 20,000 to 30,000 clones, just over 90% of them present only once. Sequenced: peripheral blood. The clonotype originates from a man aged 70 or older with active COVID-19.

The CDR3 DNA reads as TGTGCCAGCAGCGAGTCAGGTGAGCAGTTCTTC. It translates to CASSESGEQFF. The rearrangement joins TRBV9 to TRBJ2-1; D gene uncertain. The CDR3 covers 11 residues. V lost 3 bases, J lost 9 bases, and 7 bases lay in between. CDR1 and CDR2 from the germline V gene are SGDLS and YYNGEE.